One and the same sample provided the 21 T cell receptor beta chains below, sequenced in a study of shared clonotypes between healthy human individuals. Some clones are missing from TCRdb's copy, which holds only in-frame ones; the method was immunoSEQ multiplex PCR. Of about 490,000 clones listed, roughly 80% are singletons. Sequencing was carried out using PBMCs. Receptor source: a woman aged 40 to 50 in good health. Some clones in this sample may be carry-over from other donors' samples.

J is TRBJ1-4 and V is TRBV27, with D tentatively TRBD1 (5 bases). V was clipped by 3 bases and J by 8 bases, with 16 bases between them. There are 15 residues in the CDR3. Germline V CDR1 and CDR2: MNHEY, SMNVEV (reference sequence). CDR3 coding DNA: TGTGCCAGCAGTTTCGACAGAGAAATGAGGGAAAAACTGTTTTTT. Its protein product is CASSFDREMREKLFF.

CDR3 DNA sequence: TGTGCCTGGAGTGACAGAACTAATGAAAAACTGTTTTTT. Translating gives CAWSDRTNEKLFF. The J gene is TRBJ1-4, the V gene TRBV30; D call uncertain. V was shortened by 1 base and J by 1 base, with 4 bases between the two germline ends. The germline gives CDR1 GTSNPN, CDR2 SVGIG (reference sequence). The CDR3 is 13 amino acids.

The chain carries TRBV5-1 and TRBJ2-3; no clear D. The CDR3 is 15 residues long. Deletions cut 0 bases from V and 1 base from J, with 9 bases between. Per germline, CDR1 SGHRS and CDR2 YFSETQ. CDR3 sequence reads: CASSLVWARTDTQYF. CDR3 nucleotide sequence: TGCGCCAGCAGCTTGGTGTGGGCACGCACAGATACGCAGTATTTT. Full variable domain (remainder filled in from reference TRBV5-1 and TRBJ2-3): KAGVTQTPRYLIKTRGQQVTLSCSPISGHRSVSWYQQTPGQGLQFLFEYFSETQRNKGNFPGRFSGRQFSNSRSEMNVSTLELGDSALYLCASSLVWARTDTQYFGPGTRLTVL.

J is TRBJ1-4 and V is TRBV28; D remains ambiguous. The germline CDR1 and CDR2 sequences are MDHEN and SYDVKM. This CDR3 is built from 14 residues. V lost 6 bases to trimming and J lost 7 bases, with 15 bases between them. CDR3 region: CASSPTRLREKLFF. For the CDR3, the DNA is TGTGCCAGCAGCCCTACCAGATTACGTGAAAAACTGTTTTTT.

The table lists this clone with a few counts. The chain is built from TRBV19 and TRBJ1-1, with TRBD1 matching 9 bases. CDR3 length equals 15 residues. After removal of 3 bases from V and 8 bases from J, the junction contained 10 bases not matched to a gene. Germline lookup yields CDR1 LNHDA and CDR2 SQIVND (reference sequence). The CDR3 coding sequence is TGTGCCAGTAGTATCGGGGGGGGACAGGGAACCGAAGCTTTCTTT. Amino acids: CASSIGGGQGTEAFF.

The table lists this clone with a few counts. Other DNA sequences in the same sample also yield this CDR3. J is TRBJ1-2 and V is TRBV27, with 9 bases lining up with TRBD1. V trimming: 0 bases; J trimming: 5 bases; junction bases outside the gene matches: 1. The CDR3 runs 14 residues. In germline, CDR1 is MNHEY, CDR2 SMNVEV (reference sequence). DNA for the CDR3: TGTGCCAGCAGTTTATCGGGACAGGGTTATGGCTACACCTTC. As protein: CASSLSGQGYGYTF.

This clone has just one count. The DNA for the CDR3 is TGCAGCGTTGGTGTAGGATTTACACGGGAGCAGTACTTC. Translating it yields CSVGVGFTREQYF. The J gene is TRBJ2-7, the V gene TRBV29-1; D call uncertain. Trimming took 4 bases from V and 7 from J, leaving 17 bases between them. The CDR3 length is 13 residues. Germline lookup yields CDR1 SQVTM and CDR2 ANQGSEA.

This clone was picked up a small number of times. This rearrangement joins TRBV5-1 to TRBJ2-2; perhaps TRBD1 as D (6 bases). Germline-derived CDR1 and CDR2 are SGHRS and YFSETQ. This CDR3 has 14 residues. V shed 0 bases and J shed 5 bases, with 8 bases lying between them. The CDR3 DNA follows: TGCGCCAGCAGCTTGGTTCAGGGGACCGGGGAGCTGTTTTTT. The encoded protein is CASSLVQGTGELFF.

A remark on this clone: This sequence is one base from a far larger clone and is likely a read error. The rearrangement links TRBV14 to TRBJ1-1; D is ambiguous. CDR3 length: 13 amino acids. The germline CDR1 and CDR2 sequences are SGHDN and FVKESK. The CDR3, as DNA: TGTGACAGCAGCCAAGTTTGGATGGCTGAAGCTTTCTTT. Its translation: CDSSQVWMAEAFF.

The V gene is TRBV7-2, the J gene TRBJ2-1; 7 bases are shared with TRBD2. J gave up 8 bases and V 7 bases, and 17 bases lay outside the gene matches. Germline loops: CDR1 SGHTA, CDR2 FQGNSA. This CDR3 is 16 amino acids long. Here the CDR3 reads CASKKAGSGAWDEQFF. The CDR3 DNA reads as TGTGCCAGCAAGAAAGCGGGCAGCGGGGCTTGGGATGAGCAGTTCTTC.

This clone has a count of ten or more. In the same sample, other DNA sequences code for this CDR3. The V and J genes are TRBV28 and TRBJ1-4, with D possibly being TRBD1 (5 bases). CDR3 size: 14 residues. V dropped 2 bases and J dropped 5 bases, with 9 bases sitting between them. CDR1 is MDHEN, CDR2 SYDVKM, per germline. CDR3 sequence reads: CASSLQGGNEKLFF. In nucleotides, the CDR3 is TGTGCCAGCAGTTTACAGGGAGGGAATGAAAAACTGTTTTTT.

V is TRBV5-4 and J is TRBJ2-5, with TRBD1 identical over 9 bases. CDR3 size: 15 residues. Germline V gene data show CDR1 as SGHNT and CDR2 as YYREEE (reference sequence). V dropped 4 bases and J dropped 4; count of bases not matched to a gene: 8. CDR3 sequence (DNA): TGTGCCAGCAGCCCGCGGGACAGGGTTGGAGAGACCCAGTACTTC. As protein: CASSPRDRVGETQYF. The full variable domain, rest sourced from reference TRBV5-4 and TRBJ2-5, is ETGVTQSPTHLIKTRGQQVTLRCSSQSGHNTVSWYQQALGQGPQFIFQYYREEENGRGNFPPRFSGLQFPNYSSELNVNALELDDSALYLCASSPRDRVGETQYFGPGTRLLVL.

The genes are TRBV6-5 and TRBJ1-4; D unresolved. This CDR3 has 14 amino acids. Trimming pared 2 bases from V and 8 bases from J, leaving 12 bases between. CDR1 and CDR2 from the germline V gene are MNHEY and SVGAGI. CDR3 region: CASSYGPMKEKLFF. The CDR3, as DNA: TGTGCCAGCAGTTACGGGCCTATGAAGGAAAAACTGTTTTTT.

The chain uses TRBV5-4 and TRBJ1-1; D is perhaps TRBD1 (6 bases). The CDR3 is made up of 14 amino acids. The V and J ends lost 4 bases and 8 bases respectively, with 18 bases between them. The germline gives CDR1 SGHNT, CDR2 YYREEE (reference sequence). The CDR3 protein is CASSAPRGREEAFF. DNA for the CDR3: TGTGCCAGCAGCGCCCCGCGGGGGCGGGAAGAAGCTTTCTTT.

The chain couples TRBV2 to TRBJ2-2; D ambiguous. The CDR3 has 14 amino acids. Germline values: CDR1 SNHLY, CDR2 FYNNEI. V shed 5 bases and J shed 5 bases, with 12 bases lying between them. The CDR3: CASSNSRNTGELFF. The CDR3 DNA reads as TGTGCCAGCAGTAATTCCCGGAATACCGGGGAGCTGTTTTTT. Full variable domain (outside the CDR3, taken from reference TRBV2 and TRBJ2-2): EPEVTQTPSHQVTQMGQEVILRCVPISNHLYFYWYRQILGQKVEFLVSFYNNEISEKSEIFDDQFSVERPDGSNFTLKIRSTKLEDSAMYFCASSNSRNTGELFFGEGSRLTVL.

J is TRBJ2-5 and V is TRBV7-2; 7 positions match TRBD1. Germline V gives CDR1 SGHTA, CDR2 FQGNSA. The CDR3 is 15 amino acids. The V and J ends lost 0 bases and 5 bases, in that order; junction bases with no gene match: 6. The chain's CDR3 is CASSLAQGWQETQYF. CDR3 bases: TGTGCCAGCAGCTTAGCACAGGGGTGGCAGGAGACCCAGTACTTC. Together with reference TRBV7-2 and TRBJ2-5, the CDR3 gives the full variable domain: GAGVSQSPSNKVTEKGKDVELRCDPISGHTALYWYRQSLGQGLEFLIYFQGNSAPDKSGLPSDRFSAERTGGSVSTLTIQRTQQEDSAVYLCASSLAQGWQETQYFGPGTRLLVL.

With regard to this clone: Other DNA variants within this sample encode the same CDR3. The chain links TRBV7-2 to TRBJ2-7; no clear D gene. This CDR3 comprises 13 residues. From germline, CDR1 is SGHTA and CDR2 FQGNSA. V lost 1 base to trimming and J lost 1 base, with 5 bases between them. CDR3: CASSLDYSYEQYF. CDR3 in DNA: TGTGCCAGCAGCTTAGACTATTCCTACGAGCAGTACTTC.

The chain has TRBV11-2 and TRBJ2-7; TRBD2 agrees at 7 bases. This CDR3 has 17 residues. Trimming cost V 2 bases and J 3 bases; bases outside gene matches: 13. Germline CDR1 is SGHAT and CDR2 is FQNNGV. In nucleotides, the CDR3 is TGTGCCAGCAGCTTATCAGTAGGGCTAGCGGAAATCTACGAGCAGTACTTC. Its translation is CASSLSVGLAEIYEQYF.

The chain uses TRBV2 and TRBJ1-2, with a tentative D call TRBD1 (6 bases). The V end lost 6 bases, the J end lost 4 bases, and 12 bases lay between the germline ends. Per the germline V gene, CDR1 is SNHLY and CDR2 is FYNNEI. This CDR3 contains 13 residues. The chain's CDR3 is CASSAGVSYGYTF. As DNA, the CDR3 is TGTGCCAGCAGCGCAGGGGTTTCCTATGGCTACACCTTC.

This clone appeared once. This chain links TRBV5-6 with TRBJ2-2; D is unclear. V was shortened by 3 bases and J by 4 bases, with 4 bases between the two germline ends. Germline V CDR1 and CDR2: SGHDT, YYEEEE. CDR3 size: 12 residues. CDR3 sequence: CASSWSTGELFF. The CDR3 nucleotides read TGTGCCAGCAGCTGGAGCACCGGGGAGCTGTTTTTT.

The gene calls are TRBV5-4 and TRBJ1-1; D possibly corresponds to TRBD1 (6 bases). Trimming cost V 5 bases and J 0 bases, with 14 bases left between them. The length of the CDR3 is 15 residues. Germline V gene data show CDR1 as SGHNT and CDR2 as YYREEE (reference sequence). This CDR3 reads CASRHAGDVNTEAFF. CDR3 DNA sequence: TGTGCCAGCAGGCATGCAGGGGATGTGAACACTGAAGCTTTCTTT.